This T cell receptor beta chain originates from a study of blood T cell repertoires in COVID-19. Study-wide context: Specimens from acute and convalescent COVID-19 originated in the United States, Italy and Spain. PBMCs, B-cell-depleted T cells, or T cells provided the cDNA or gDNA that made up the material.

Original methodology: Estimated nucleated cell counts came from reference gene primer amplification. The protocol was immunoSEQ multiplex PCR, while the TCRdb copy is restricted to in-frame clones and leaves out a portion. Clone size and V and J calls were adopted from that table, with D and trimming inferred from the DNA. The profile shows about 270,000 clones, about 86% of them singletons. Patients in Seattle were enrolled during active infection, then followed longitudinally. This clone was observed a few times. Sequencing was carried out using peripheral blood. The receptor comes from a woman in her twenties or thirties with COVID-19, enrolled during active disease.

The CDR3: CASSLARLGGAREQAGYTF. The CDR3 nucleotides read TGTGCCAGCAGCTTAGCGCGGTTAGGGGGGGCGCGGGAACAGGCTGGCTACACCTTC. The chain couples TRBV7-8 to TRBJ1-2, with D perhaps TRBD1 (6 bases). Germline CDR1 is SGHVS and CDR2 is FQNEAQ. Trimming left V 0 bases short and J 7 bases short, with 27 bases between. The CDR3 sequence is 19 residues long.